This entry concerns a single TCR beta chain. This record comes from a study of shared clonotypes between healthy human individuals. Germline V lookup: CDR1 MNHEY, CDR2 SVGAGI. The V end was cut by 5 bases, the J end by 5 bases, with 7 bases between. The length of the CDR3 is 12 residues. Some clones are missing from TCRdb's copy, which holds only in-frame ones; the method was immunoSEQ multiplex PCR. The data contain some 2.3 million clones, 90% to 95% of them singletons. The sequence came from a man aged 18 to 29 in good health. Some clones in this sample may be carry-over from other donors' samples. The chain carries TRBV6-5 and TRBJ1-3; the D is unclear. Material for sequencing was naive CD4+ T cells from PBMCs. The subset: CD45RA+ positively selected. CDR3 coding DNA: TGTGCCAGCAGTACGATCCGAAACACCATATATTTT. Its protein is CASSTIRNTIYF.